This TCR beta chain derives from a study of vaccination effects on CD4 cells after COVID-19. Study summary: Post-vaccine draws lagged the second dose by a median of 72 days.

Points from the study as a whole: In the late period after vaccination, infection- and vaccine-induced clones contracted markedly.

The protocol was immunoSEQ multiplex PCR, while the TCRdb copy is restricted to in-frame clones and leaves out a portion. The sample contains some 30,000 clones, more than 75% of which appear only once. A word on this clone: No antigen is known for it.

Pools of viral peptides were used by the ViraFEST assay to expand antigen-specific CD4+ T cells ahead of sequencing. Researchers isolated CD4+ T cells once roughly nine days of culture had elapsed. Each person got two doses of an mRNA SARS-CoV-2 vaccine, BNT162b2 or mRNA-1273. The TCR originated in a human donor who received a COVID-19 vaccine. Some clones in this sample may be carry-over from other donors' samples. The sample was CD4+ T cells from PBMCs cultured with HCoV-NL63 spike peptides, taken after COVID-19 vaccination.

The CDR3 DNA sequence: TGTGCCAGCAGTTCCCGGGGAGGGGTCGGCACAGATACGCAGTATTTT. Its protein is CASSSRGGVGTDTQYF. The chain carries TRBV6-5 and TRBJ2-3; 7 bases are shared with TRBD2. The CDR3 totals 16 residues. V lost 4 bases to trimming and J lost 1 base; unmatched junction nucleotides: 8. The germline V gene has CDR1 MNHEY and CDR2 SVGAGI.